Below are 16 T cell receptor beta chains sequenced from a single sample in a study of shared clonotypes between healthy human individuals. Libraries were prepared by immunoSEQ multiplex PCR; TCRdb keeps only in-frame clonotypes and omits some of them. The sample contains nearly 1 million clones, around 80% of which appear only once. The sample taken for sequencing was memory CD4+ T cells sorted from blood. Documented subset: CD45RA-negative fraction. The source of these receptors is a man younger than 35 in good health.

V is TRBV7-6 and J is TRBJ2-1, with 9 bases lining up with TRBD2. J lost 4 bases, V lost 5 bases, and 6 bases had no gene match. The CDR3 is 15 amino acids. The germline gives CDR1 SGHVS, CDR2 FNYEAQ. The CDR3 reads CASSPGTSLYNEQFF. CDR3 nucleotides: TGTGCCAGCAGCCCCGGGACTAGCCTATACAATGAGCAGTTCTTC.

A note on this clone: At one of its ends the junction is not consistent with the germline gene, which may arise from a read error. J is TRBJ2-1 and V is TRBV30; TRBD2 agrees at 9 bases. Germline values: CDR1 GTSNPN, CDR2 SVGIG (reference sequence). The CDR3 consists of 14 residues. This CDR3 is CAWSVGGRVAEQLF. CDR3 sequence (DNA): TGTGCCTGGAGTGTCGGCGGGAGGGTGGCTGAGCAGCTCTTC.

The CDR3 protein is CASSTLTTYTGELFF. The CDR3 coding sequence is TGTGCCAGTAGTACCCTGACTACCTACACCGGGGAGCTGTTTTTT. V is TRBV19 and J is TRBJ2-2, with a weak D call TRBD2 (5 bases). CDR1 LNHDA and CDR2 SQIVND come from the germline V gene (reference sequence). The ends were cut back, 4 bases at V and 3 bases at J, with 12 bases in the middle. The CDR3 has 15 amino acids.

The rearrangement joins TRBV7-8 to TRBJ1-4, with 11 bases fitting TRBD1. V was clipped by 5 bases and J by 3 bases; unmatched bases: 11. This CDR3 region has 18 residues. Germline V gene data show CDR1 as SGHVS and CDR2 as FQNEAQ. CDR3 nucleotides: TGTGCCAGCAGCCCCAGGGACAGGGGGAGTGGGGCTAATGAAAAACTGTTTTTT. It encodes CASSPRDRGSGANEKLFF. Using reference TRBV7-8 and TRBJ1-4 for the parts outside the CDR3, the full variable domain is GAGVSQSPRYKVAKRGQDVALRCDPISGHVSLFWYQQALGQGPEFLTYFQNEAQLDKSGLPSDRFFAERPEGSVSTLKIQRTQQEDSAVYLCASSPRDRGSGANEKLFFGSGTQLSVL.

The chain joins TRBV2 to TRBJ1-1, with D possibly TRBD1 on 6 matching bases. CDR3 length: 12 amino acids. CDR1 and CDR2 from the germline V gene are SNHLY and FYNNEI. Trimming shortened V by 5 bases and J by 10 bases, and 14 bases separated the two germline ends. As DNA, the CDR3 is TGTGCCAGCAGTCCTCAGGGGACGCGAGCTTTCTTT. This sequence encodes CASSPQGTRAFF. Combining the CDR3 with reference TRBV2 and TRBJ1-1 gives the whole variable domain EPEVTQTPSHQVTQMGQEVILRCVPISNHLYFYWYRQILGQKVEFLVSFYNNEISEKSEIFDDQFSVERPDGSNFTLKIRSTKLEDSAMYFCASSPQGTRAFFGQGTRLTVV.

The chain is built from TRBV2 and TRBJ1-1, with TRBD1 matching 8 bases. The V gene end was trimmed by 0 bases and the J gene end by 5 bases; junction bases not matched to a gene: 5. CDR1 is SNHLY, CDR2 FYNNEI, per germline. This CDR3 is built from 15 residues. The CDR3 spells CASSEALRQGTEAFF. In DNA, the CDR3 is TGTGCCAGCAGTGAAGCGCTTCGACAGGGGACTGAAGCTTTCTTT.

As DNA, the CDR3 is TGTGCCAGCAGCTTAGAGAGCGGGACGGCAAGCATTCAGTACTTC. Protein sequence: CASSLESGTASIQYF. This rearrangement joins TRBV7-2 to TRBJ2-4; 7 bases match TRBD2. The V and J ends lost 1 base and 9 bases, in that order; junction bases with no gene match: 9. This CDR3 spans 15 amino acids. CDR1 SGHTA and CDR2 FQGNSA come from the germline V gene.

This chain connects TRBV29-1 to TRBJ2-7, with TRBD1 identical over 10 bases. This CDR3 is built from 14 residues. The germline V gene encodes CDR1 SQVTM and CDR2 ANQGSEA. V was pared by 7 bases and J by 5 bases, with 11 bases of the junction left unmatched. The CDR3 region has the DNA TGCAGCGCCGGACAGGGGGGAAGGGGAAACGAGCAGTACTTC. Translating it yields CSAGQGGRGNEQYF.

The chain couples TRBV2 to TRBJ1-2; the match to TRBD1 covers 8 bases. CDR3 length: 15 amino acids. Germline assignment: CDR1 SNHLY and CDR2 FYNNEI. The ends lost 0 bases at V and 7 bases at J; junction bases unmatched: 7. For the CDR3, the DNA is TGTGCCAGCAGTGAAGCGCTTGCAGGGGGCGTTGGCTACACCTTC. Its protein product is CASSEALAGGVGYTF.

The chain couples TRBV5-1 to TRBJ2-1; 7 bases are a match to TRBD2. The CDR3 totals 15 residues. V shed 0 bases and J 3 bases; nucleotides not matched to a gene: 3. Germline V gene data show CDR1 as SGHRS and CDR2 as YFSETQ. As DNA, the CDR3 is TGCGCCAGCAGCTTGGTCCGGACTAGCTACAATGAGCAGTTCTTC. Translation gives CASSLVRTSYNEQFF.

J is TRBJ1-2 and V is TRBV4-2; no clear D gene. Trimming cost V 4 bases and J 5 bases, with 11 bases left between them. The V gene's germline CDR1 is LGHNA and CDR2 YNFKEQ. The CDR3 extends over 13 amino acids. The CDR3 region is CASSPRHGYGYTF. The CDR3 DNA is TGTGCCAGCAGCCCTCGTCATGGATATGGCTACACCTTC.

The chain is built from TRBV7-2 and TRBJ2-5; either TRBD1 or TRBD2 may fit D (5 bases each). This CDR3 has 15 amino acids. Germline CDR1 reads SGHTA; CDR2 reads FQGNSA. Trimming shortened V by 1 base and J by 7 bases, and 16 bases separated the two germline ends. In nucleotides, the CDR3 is TGTGCCAGCAGCTTAGAGTTTAGGGGAGCTGGGACCCAGTACTTC. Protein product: CASSLEFRGAGTQYF.

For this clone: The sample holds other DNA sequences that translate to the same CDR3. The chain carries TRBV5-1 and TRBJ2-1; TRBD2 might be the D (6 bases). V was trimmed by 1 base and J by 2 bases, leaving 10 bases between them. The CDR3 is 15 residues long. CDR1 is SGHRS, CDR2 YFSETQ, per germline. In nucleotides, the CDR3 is TGCGCCAGCAGCTTGCTCGCGGGGACCTACAATGAGCAGTTCTTC. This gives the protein CASSLLAGTYNEQFF.

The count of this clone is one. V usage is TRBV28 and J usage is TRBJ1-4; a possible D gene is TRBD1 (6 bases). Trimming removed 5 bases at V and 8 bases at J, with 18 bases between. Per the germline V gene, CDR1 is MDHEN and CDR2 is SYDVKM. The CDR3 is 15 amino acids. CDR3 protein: CASSRQVNPQEKLFF. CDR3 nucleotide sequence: TGTGCCAGCAGTCGACAGGTTAATCCGCAAGAAAAACTGTTTTTT.

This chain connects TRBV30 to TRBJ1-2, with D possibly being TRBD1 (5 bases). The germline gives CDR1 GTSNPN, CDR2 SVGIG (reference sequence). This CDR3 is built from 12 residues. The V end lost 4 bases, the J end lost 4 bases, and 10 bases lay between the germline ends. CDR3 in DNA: TGTGCCTGGATGGGAGGGGTCTATGGCTACACCTTC. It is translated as CAWMGGVYGYTF.

The CDR3 loop is CASRENRAANSPLHF. As DNA, the CDR3 is TGCGCCAGCAGAGAAAACAGGGCGGCGAATTCACCCCTCCACTTT. The rearrangement links TRBV5-1 to TRBJ1-6; D possibly corresponds to TRBD1 (6 bases). The CDR3 spans 15 residues. The ends were cut back, 5 bases at V and 7 bases at J, with 16 bases in the middle. The V gene's germline CDR1 is SGHRS and CDR2 YFSETQ.